The present entry profiles one TCR beta chain with its context. The table came from immunoSEQ multiplex PCR; TCRdb's copy has only in-frame clones and leaves some out. The sample consists of 60,000 to 75,000 clones, 86% of them appearing once. The CDR3 extends over 14 amino acids. V was pared by 5 bases and J by 8 bases, with 13 bases between. Germline V gives CDR1 MNHEY, CDR2 SMNVEV (reference sequence). This specimen comes from a study of blood T cell repertoires in COVID-19. The gene calls are TRBV27 and TRBJ1-6; D might be TRBD1 (5 bases). Sequences were obtained from peripheral blood. The sequence was collected from a woman between 55 and 75 years old with acute or convalescent COVID-19. DNA for the CDR3: TGTGCCAGCAGTCTTATGGGGACTGATTCACCCCTCCACTTT. Translated: CASSLMGTDSPLHF.